This T cell receptor (beta chain) was sequenced for a study of blood T cell repertoires in COVID-19. For the study at large: From the United States, Italy and Spain came samples of acute and convalescent COVID-19. In each case, the material was cDNA or gDNA derived from T cells, B-cell-depleted T cells, or PBMCs.

Original data processing: From reference gene primer amplification, estimates of nucleated cell counts were derived. The assay was immunoSEQ multiplex PCR, and TCRdb's table has in-frame clones only and misses some. That table supplies the V and J calls and clone size; D and trimming were determined from the DNA. Among about 490,000 clones listed, 70% to 90% were seen once. Concerning this clone: At one end the junction does not follow the germline gene, possibly because of a read error.

This clonotype was sampled from a human donor in a cohort sampled during active COVID-19. The sample was peripheral blood.

CDR3 nucleotide sequence: TGTGCCAGCAGCCTAACCTCTCGACTCGGACTAGATGAGCAGTTCTTC. It encodes CASSLTSRLGLDEQFF. The chain recombines TRBV7-3 with TRBJ2-1; 7 positions match TRBD2. Germline loops: CDR1 SGHTA, CDR2 FQGTGA. This CDR3 has 16 residues. The variable domain in full, completed from reference TRBV7-3 and TRBJ2-1, reads GAGVSQTPSNKVTEKGKYVELRCDPISGHTALYWYRQSLGQGPEFLIYFQGTGAADDSGLPNDRFFAVRPEGSVSTLKIQRTERGDSAVYLCASSLTSRLGLDEQFFGPGTRLTVL.